The 28 T cell receptor beta chains given below trace back to one sample, sequenced in a study of shared clonotypes between healthy human individuals. Only in-frame clones appear in the TCRdb table, and some are missing; sequencing was by immunoSEQ multiplex PCR. The data contain 2 million to 2.5 million clones, 90% to 97% of them singletons. Sequenced material: naive CD4+ T cells sorted from blood. Noted subset: CD45RA+ positively selected. The receptors shown here come from a man aged 18 to 30 in good health.

On this clone: Distinct nucleotide sequences in the sample also encode this CDR3. The chain is built from TRBV7-9 and TRBJ2-3; D unclear. The CDR3 sequence is 15 residues long. CDR1 SEHNR and CDR2 FQNEAQ come from the germline V gene (reference sequence). Trimming pared 0 bases from V and 0 bases from J, leaving 7 bases between. The CDR3 sequence is CASSLAGRSTDTQYF. CDR3 bases: TGTGCCAGCAGCTTAGCCGGACGGAGCACAGATACGCAGTATTTT. Combining the CDR3 with reference TRBV7-9 and TRBJ2-3 gives the whole variable domain DTGVSQNPRHKITKRGQNVTFRCDPISEHNRLYWYRQTLGQGPEFLTYFQNEAQLEKSRLLSDRFSAERPKGSFSTLEIQRTEQGDSAMYLCASSLAGRSTDTQYFGPGTRLTVL.

V is TRBV25-1 and J is TRBJ2-7; weak D call: TRBD1 (5 bases). This CDR3 region has 14 residues. V shed 2 bases and J shed 5 bases, with 13 bases lying between them. CDR1 and CDR2 from the germline V gene are MGHDK and SYGVNS. CDR3 sequence (DNA): TGTGCCAGCAGTGAACAGGGTACTGTGGACGAGCAGTACTTC. It is translated as CASSEQGTVDEQYF.

The J gene is TRBJ2-2, the V gene TRBV30; D is perhaps TRBD1 (6 bases). Between the trimmed V and J ends, which lost 2 bases and 6 bases, there was a span of 10 bases. Germline V gene sequence: CDR1 GTSNPN, CDR2 SVGIG (reference sequence). The CDR3 is 13 amino acids. DNA for the CDR3: TGTGCCTGGAGTTCCCAGGGGCCCGGGGAGCTGTTTTTT. It specifies CAWSSQGPGELFF.

This CDR3 reads CASSLAQTNYGYTF. CDR3 coding DNA: TGTGCCAGCAGCCTCGCGCAGACTAACTATGGCTACACCTTC. The rearrangement joins TRBV28 to TRBJ1-2; D is undetermined. The germline V gene has CDR1 MDHEN and CDR2 SYDVKM. CDR3 size: 14 residues. V dropped 6 bases and J dropped 0 bases, with 11 bases sitting between them.

This chain joins TRBV7-9 and TRBJ1-6; D not certain. The CDR3 runs to 13 residues. V was trimmed by 5 bases and J by 7 bases, leaving 9 bases between them. CDR1 and CDR2 from the germline V gene are SEHNR and FQNEAQ (reference sequence). CDR3 amino acids: CASSPGPNSPLHF. The CDR3 bases are TGTGCCAGCAGCCCCGGCCCAAATTCACCCCTCCACTTT.

The chain has TRBV4-3 and TRBJ2-3; D not certain. CDR1 is LGHNA and CDR2 is YSLEER in the germline V gene. Deletions cut 4 bases from V and 2 bases from J, with 13 bases between. There are 15 residues in the CDR3. As DNA, the CDR3 is TGCGCCAGCAGCCGAGGAATTACTCTCACAGATACGCAGTATTTT. Translation: CASSRGITLTDTQYF.

This clone turned up a few times. Additional DNA sequences in this sample encode the identical CDR3. This chain uses TRBV20-1 with TRBJ2-3; D remains ambiguous. This CDR3 region has 10 residues. The V gene's germline CDR1 is DFQATT and CDR2 SNEGSKA (reference sequence). V lost 3 bases to trimming and J lost 5 bases, with 3 bases between them. CDR3 DNA sequence: TGCAGTGCTAGTGGAGATACGCAGTATTTT. Translating it yields CSASGDTQYF.

The chain employs TRBV18 and TRBJ2-7; D is unclear. V lost 0 bases and J lost 4, with 7 bases in between. The CDR3 covers 13 residues. Germline CDR1 is KGHSH and CDR2 is LQKENI. CDR3 DNA sequence: TGTGCCAGCTCACCACCTCTTCAGTACGAGCAGTACTTC. This codes for CASSPPLQYEQYF.

This rearrangement joins TRBV28 to TRBJ1-2; D possibly corresponds to TRBD1 (5 bases). V lost 7 bases and J lost 4, with 22 bases in between. This CDR3 is built from 16 residues. CDR1 and CDR2 (germline): MDHEN, SYDVKM. CDR3 protein: CASTSGGRGSGYGYTF. The CDR3, as DNA: TGTGCCAGCACCTCGGGCGGACGGGGGTCGGGCTATGGCTACACCTTC.

This chain joins TRBV6-1 and TRBJ1-2; TRBD1 is a possible D gene (5 bases). Germline loops: CDR1 MNHNS, CDR2 SASEGT. This CDR3 is 15 amino acids long. V shed 0 bases and J shed 4 bases, with 12 bases lying between them. CDR3 coding DNA: TGTGCCAGCAGTGAAGCGGGGGAAAGGAGCTATGGCTACACCTTC. This codes for CASSEAGERSYGYTF.

The table lists this clone with a few counts. This CDR3 is also generated by other DNA sequences in the sample. The chain carries TRBV10-3 and TRBJ1-5, with D maybe TRBD1 (6 bases). Trimming removed 3 bases from V and 4 bases from J, with 7 bases in between. The germline gives CDR1 ENHRY, CDR2 SYGVKD. The CDR3 spans 13 residues. Here the CDR3 reads CAISDGQNQPQHF. The CDR3 coding sequence is TGTGCCATCAGTGATGGACAGAATCAGCCCCAGCATTTT.

The chain uses TRBV2 and TRBJ2-7, with 9 bases that match TRBD1. This CDR3 has 12 amino acids. Germline V gene lookup returns CDR1 SNHLY and CDR2 FYNNEI. The V gene end was trimmed by 11 bases and the J gene end by 3 bases; junction bases not matched to a gene: 5. The CDR3 region has the DNA TGTGCCGTAGGGGGACAGGGCTACGAGCAGTACTTC. Translation: CAVGGQGYEQYF.

Concerning this clone: At the DNA level, this CDR3 is encoded by other sequences in the same sample as well. This chain links TRBV10-3 with TRBJ1-5; a weak D match, TRBD1 (6 bases). Trimming pared 5 bases from V and 0 bases from J, leaving 8 bases between. This CDR3 has 14 amino acids. Per germline, CDR1 ENHRY and CDR2 SYGVKD. The CDR3 loop reads CAISKGDSNQPQHF. The CDR3 nucleotides are TGTGCCATCAGTAAGGGGGATAGCAATCAGCCCCAGCATTTT.

CDR3 bases: TGTGCCAGCAGCCCAGGACAGGTTATGAACACTGAAGCTTTCTTT. This codes for CASSPGQVMNTEAFF. The chain combines TRBV7-9 with TRBJ1-1; 7 bases fit TRBD1. This CDR3 is 15 amino acids long. With 5 bases clipped from V and 0 bases from J, the junction kept 6 bases outside the gene matches. CDR1 SEHNR and CDR2 FQNEAQ come from the germline V gene (reference sequence).

The V gene is TRBV19, the J gene TRBJ1-6; D is unresolved. This CDR3 is built from 14 residues. Germline V gives CDR1 LNHDA, CDR2 SQIVND (reference sequence). V shed 1 base and J shed 9 bases, with 10 bases lying between them. The CDR3 DNA is TGTGCCAGTAGTATAGGGACGCCGGGTTCACCCCTCCACTTT. Amino acid sequence: CASSIGTPGSPLHF.

The chain employs TRBV18 and TRBJ2-1, with a tentative D call TRBD2 (6 bases). This CDR3 contains 13 residues. The V and J ends lost 2 bases and 7 bases respectively, with 9 bases between them. Germline CDR1 and CDR2: KGHSH and LQKENI. This chain's CDR3 is CASSPVGGNEQFF. CDR3 sequence (DNA): TGTGCCAGCTCACCAGTTGGGGGGAATGAGCAGTTCTTC.

The chain combines TRBV6-5 with TRBJ2-5; D perhaps matches TRBD1 (5 bases). Germline V gene lookup returns CDR1 MNHEY and CDR2 SVGAGI. The CDR3 length is 14 residues. V was cut by 6 bases and J by 1 base, with 12 bases left in between. The CDR3 DNA is TGTGCCAGCAGGGGGCGGTCCGCCCAAGAGACCCAGTACTTC. It encodes CASRGRSAQETQYF.

Regarding this clone: The sample carries other DNA sequences with the same CDR3. This rearrangement joins TRBV4-1 to TRBJ2-7, with D perhaps given as TRBD1 or TRBD2 (5 bases each). Germline CDR1 reads MGHRA; CDR2 reads YSYEKL. The CDR3 is 15 residues long. Trimming shortened V by 4 bases and J by 2 bases, and 15 bases separated the two germline ends. The CDR3 DNA is TGCGCCAGCAGCCGAGGGACCTCTGGGCCCTACGAGCAGTACTTC. It encodes CASSRGTSGPYEQYF.

In the case of this clone: This same CDR3 is encoded by further DNA sequences in the sample. This sequence joins TRBV10-3 and TRBJ2-5; 7 nucleotides line up with TRBD2. V was pared by 3 bases and J by 2 bases, with 3 bases of the junction left unmatched. The germline V gene encodes CDR1 ENHRY and CDR2 SYGVKD. This CDR3 is built from 14 residues. The CDR3 DNA reads TGTGCCATCAGTGAAGGGAGGGGACAAGAGACCCAGTACTTC. Protein sequence: CAISEGRGQETQYF.

The chain couples TRBV5-8 to TRBJ2-3; no clear D. Trimming cost V 7 bases and J 1 base, with 10 bases left between them. The CDR3 loop spans 13 amino acids. CDR1 SGHTS and CDR2 YDEGEE come from the germline V gene. The CDR3 DNA follows: TGTGCCAGCGTGACCCGACGCACAGATACGCAGTATTTT. Translating gives CASVTRRTDTQYF. The whole variable domain, remainder taken from reference TRBV5-8 and TRBJ2-3, is EAGVTQSPTHLIKTRGQQATLRCSPISGHTSVYWYQQALGLGLQFLLWYDEGEERNRGNFPPRFSGRQFPNYSSELNVNALELEDSALYLCASVTRRTDTQYFGPGTRLTVL.

The gene calls are TRBV7-2 and TRBJ2-4, with 7 bases fitting TRBD2. Germline V gene data show CDR1 as SGHTA and CDR2 as FQGNSA. The CDR3 length is 14 residues. The V and J ends lost 2 bases and 6 bases, in that order; junction bases with no gene match: 4. The DNA for the CDR3 is TGTGCCAGCAGCTTAACTCGGGGGGTAAACATTCAGTACTTC. Protein product: CASSLTRGVNIQYF. The whole variable domain, filled in from reference TRBV7-2 and TRBJ2-4, reads GAGVSQSPSNKVTEKGKDVELRCDPISGHTALYWYRQSLGQGLEFLIYFQGNSAPDKSGLPSDRFSAERTGGSVSTLTIQRTQQEDSAVYLCASSLTRGVNIQYFGAGTRLSVL.

The V call is TRBV6-1, the J call TRBJ2-7; D uncertain. V was cut by 6 bases and J by 2 bases, with 5 bases left in between. Germline lookup yields CDR1 MNHNS and CDR2 SASEGT. This CDR3 comprises 11 residues. The CDR3 loop reads CASRQTYEQYF. For the CDR3, the DNA is TGTGCCAGCAGACAGACCTACGAGCAGTACTTC.

The chain links TRBV29-1 to TRBJ1-3, with 8 bases fitting TRBD1. The V gene end was trimmed by 7 bases and the J gene end by 0 bases; junction bases not matched to a gene: 8. Germline V lookup: CDR1 SQVTM, CDR2 ANQGSEA. This CDR3 comprises 15 residues. The CDR3 reads CSGRTGTSSGNTIYF. The CDR3, as DNA: TGCAGCGGGAGGACAGGGACTAGCTCTGGAAACACCATATATTTT.

In this sample, this clone turned up once. The gene calls are TRBV30 and TRBJ2-2; D not certain. With 7 bases removed from V and 5 bases from J, the gap between germline ends came to 20 bases. CDR1 and CDR2 (germline): GTSNPN, SVGIG (reference sequence). This CDR3 comprises 15 residues. The DNA for the CDR3 is TGTGCCTTCGGACCCACGGGTAGAAAGACCGGGGAGCTGTTTTTT. This translates into CAFGPTGRKTGELFF. The whole variable domain, remainder taken from reference TRBV30 and TRBJ2-2, is SQTIHQWPATLVQPVGSPLSLECTVEGTSNPNLYWYRQAAGRGLQLLFYSVGIGQISSEVPQNLSASRPQDRQFILSSKKLLLSDSGFYLCAFGPTGRKTGELFFGEGSRLTVL.

The chain recombines TRBV21-1 with TRBJ2-1; TRBD2 was called by the table and not checked on the DNA. TRBV21-1 is given as a pseudogene. This CDR3 has 14 amino acids. CDR3 DNA: TGTGCCAGCAGCCGGACTTGCTCCTACAATGAGCAGTTCTTC. As protein: CASSRTCSYNEQFF.

The chain couples TRBV12-5 to TRBJ2-7, with 8 bases fitting TRBD1. With V trimmed by 6 bases and J by 3 bases, 10 bases remained unmatched. This CDR3 region has 15 residues. Germline V gene data show CDR1 as LGHNT and CDR2 as FRNRAP. In DNA, the CDR3 is TGTGCTAGTGGAATCTCCGGGACAGGCAGCTACGAGCAGTACTTC. Residues: CASGISGTGSYEQYF.

The rearrangement links TRBV9 to TRBJ1-3; D is perhaps TRBD1 (5 bases). CDR3 length: 13 residues. Germline CDR1 is SGDLS and CDR2 is YYNGEE. V lost 1 base, J lost 4 bases, and 6 bases lay in between. CDR3 DNA: TGTGCCAGCAGCGTACGACAGGGAAACACCATATATTTT. Amino acid sequence: CASSVRQGNTIYF.

The J gene is TRBJ1-2, the V gene TRBV19; 7 bases fit TRBD1. The V segment lost 6 bases and the J segment 2 bases; nucleotides outside the gene matches: 9. This CDR3 contains 15 residues. Germline V lookup: CDR1 LNHDA, CDR2 SQIVND (reference sequence). The CDR3 spells CASRHRGSGNYGYTF. The CDR3 DNA reads TGTGCCAGTAGACACAGGGGCTCGGGCAACTATGGCTACACCTTC.